A selection of T cell receptor beta chains follows, all from one sample in a study of T-cell reconstitution after alpha-beta-depleted transplantation in children. TCRdb passed the PCR reads through MiXCR, listing each CDR3 protein once. The sample has approximately 30,000 distinct CDR3 sequences; approximately 6.9% are singletons. The sample consisted of peripheral blood, taken 60 days after TCRalphabeta/CD19-depleted stem cell transplant. These receptors all stem from a child under two years old who had a stem cell transplant for acute myeloid leukemia, so the T cells may come from the graft donor. CDR3s include the opening cysteine and the closing phenylalanine or tryptophan. Each record gives: V gene, clone size, CDR3 protein. Size tells how often a clone was seen (once, few, many) or the class of an expanded clone, and some rows leave it out.

TRBV29-1 many CSVERETQYF
TRBV11-3 many CASSLRLAPYEQYF
TRBV7-9 many CASSSPGSHYEQYF
TRBV5-1 many CASSFSGPGLAVTGELFF
TRBV20-1 many CSAMIQGGNQPQHF
TRBV7-6 many CASSLASGTSGYNEQFF
TRBV28 many CASSLLRGAKNIQYF
TRBV11-3 many CASSLFPWGYEQYF
TRBV10-2 many CASGLAHEQFF
TRBV9 many CASSEQGKAQETQYF
TRBV10-3 many CASTHRPGADTQYF
TRBV28 many CASSLSYGYTF
TRBV7-2 many CASSLGLAGGQETQYF
TRBV20-1 many CSANPTGSSYEQYF
TRBV29-1 many CSVEGDYGYTF
TRBV10-3 many CAISDYGPYEQYF
TRBV7-2 many CASSLGGTGSNQPQHF
TRBV2 NA CASTWTSGGYIQYF
TRBV5-1 many CASSSRPNTGELFF
TRBV10-3 many CAIRLRDFSTDTQYF
TRBV27 many CASREGGAFTDTQYF
TRBV7-6 many CASSSGLDGSGNTIYF
TRBV7-6 many CASSPSLSEKNIQYF
TRBV11-1 many CASSPHISPPTAMNTEAFF
TRBV27 many CASSLSRKAGYTF
TRBV12-3/TRBV12-4 many CASRPSGLGETQYF
TRBV10-3 many CAINFSRNYGYTF
TRBV27 many CASSFGRVNQPQHF
TRBV5-1 many CASSLDRVETQYF
TRBV11-2 medium-sized CASSLRDRRGITGELFF
TRBV30 NA CAWSEGGEYYEQYF
TRBV28 many CASFKTGPRDKAFF
TRBV7-9 many CASSLASGHEQYF
TRBV5-1 many CASSLEVGPNQPQHF
TRBV9 many CASSVGLAGRYEQYF
TRBV7-9 many CASSLVRTGPNTEAFF
TRBV9 many CASSALWGLGSEQYF
TRBV7-2 many CASSLNREGETQYF
TRBV7-9 many CASSSEIDRLQETQYF
TRBV19 many CASSIRRDRSYEQYF
TRBV15 NA CATSRVTGELFF
TRBV24-1 NA CATRTGTDYEQYF
TRBV3-1 many CASSPKGVGYEQYF
TRBV6-5 few CASSSRGPRQVYGYTF
TRBV27 many CASRLQPILGEGGYNEQFF
TRBV10-2 many CASSGPGHSWETQYF
TRBV7-9 NA CASSPGTVPPYGYTF
TRBV6-1 many CANRDVYGYTF
TRBV6-2/TRBV6-3 many CASIGHFNQPQHF
TRBV27 many CASSFGGYHLEQYF
TRBV12-3/TRBV12-4 NA CAFCPRGAIGGRPYNEQFF
TRBV7-2 many CASSLARKVAYNEQFF
TRBV9 many CASSALTSGSTDTQYF
TRBV5-4 once CASSLGGPAGGHNEQFF